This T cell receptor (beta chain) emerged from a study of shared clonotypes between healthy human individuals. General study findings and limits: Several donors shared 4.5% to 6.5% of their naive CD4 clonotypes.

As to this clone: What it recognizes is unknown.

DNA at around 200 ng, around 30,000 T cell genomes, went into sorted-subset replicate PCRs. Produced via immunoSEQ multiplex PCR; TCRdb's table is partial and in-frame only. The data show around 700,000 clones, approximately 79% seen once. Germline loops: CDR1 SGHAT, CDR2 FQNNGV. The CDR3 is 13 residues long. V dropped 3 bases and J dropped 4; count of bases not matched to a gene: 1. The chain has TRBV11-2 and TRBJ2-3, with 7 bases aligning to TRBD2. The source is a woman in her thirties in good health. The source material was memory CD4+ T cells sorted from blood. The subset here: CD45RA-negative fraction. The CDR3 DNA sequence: TGTGCCAGCAGCTTGGCGGGAGCAGATACGCAGTATTTT. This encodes CASSLAGADTQYF.